Shown below are 26 T cell receptor beta chains from a single sample sequenced in a study of blood T cell repertoires in COVID-19 (TCRdb year 2020). The library was obtained by the immunoSEQ multiplex PCR assay. TCRdb took this table from immuneACCESS and kept in-frame rearrangements with V and J called. Such tables lack part of the clones; where checked against another copy, unresolved V genes explain under half of the gap, and the rest is unexplained. The sample table holds about 59,000 clones, of which about 80% were seen once. Of the sample, approximately 3.4% falls within the top ten clones. Specimen: peripheral blood. These receptors were obtained from a man aged 55 to 69 with acute or convalescent COVID-19.

V usage is TRBV3-1 (or the pseudogene TRBV3-2) and J usage is TRBJ2-1; TRBD2 aligns across 8 bases. The germline gives CDR1 LGHDT, CDR2 YNNKEL (reference sequence). This CDR3 comprises 16 residues. V lost 0 bases and J lost 4; bases outside the gene matches: 5. CDR3 in amino acids: CASSQEKVAGYNEQFF. CDR3 DNA sequence: TGTGCCAGCAGCCAAGAGAAGGTAGCGGGGTACAATGAGCAGTTCTTC.

This clone was detected only once. The chain carries TRBV7-9 and TRBJ2-1; D is unclear. Germline V gene sequence: CDR1 SEHNR, CDR2 FQNEAQ (reference sequence). This CDR3 region has 14 residues. V lost 3 bases, J lost 1 base, and 7 bases lay in between. CDR3 nucleotide sequence: TGTGCCAGCAGCTTGGTAGCTTCCTACAATGAGCAGTTCTTC. This gives the protein CASSLVASYNEQFF.

This chain links TRBV18 with TRBJ2-7, with 9 positions matching TRBD1. The V and J ends lost 2 bases and 0 bases, in that order; junction bases with no gene match: 11. CDR1 and CDR2 (germline): KGHSH, LQKENI. The CDR3 loop spans 18 amino acids. CDR3 sequence (DNA): TGTGCCAGCTCACCATTGATAACAGGGGGCGAAAGCTCCTACGAGCAGTACTTC. It codes for CASSPLITGGESSYEQYF.

The chain employs TRBV7-2 and TRBJ2-1; the D gene is possibly TRBD2 (5 bases). The CDR3 contains 14 residues. In germline, CDR1 is SGHTA, CDR2 FQGNSA. With 5 bases removed from V and 5 bases from J, the gap between germline ends came to 13 bases. The CDR3 loop reads CASSPLAGNNEQFF. The CDR3 DNA reads TGTGCCAGCAGCCCCCTAGCTGGCAACAATGAGCAGTTCTTC.

This chain connects TRBV30 to TRBJ2-5; 10 nucleotides match TRBD1. CDR1 is GTSNPN, CDR2 SVGIG, per germline (reference sequence). This CDR3 has 15 residues. The ends lost 2 bases at V and 7 bases at J; junction bases unmatched: 10. The CDR3 nucleotides are TGTGCCTGGAGTCCGGGACAGGGGTTGGCGGGGACCCAGTACTTC. Translating gives CAWSPGQGLAGTQYF.

The chain links TRBV5-4 to TRBJ1-4, with a tentative D call TRBD1 (5 bases). CDR1 and CDR2 from the germline V gene are SGHNT and YYREEE (reference sequence). V lost 4 bases to trimming and J lost 0 bases, with 10 bases between them. The CDR3 is made up of 15 amino acids. The CDR3 DNA reads as TGTGCCAGCAGCGCAGACAGTGCAACTAATGAAAAACTGTTTTTT. Residues: CASSADSATNEKLFF. Complete variable domain (other parts from reference TRBV5-4 and TRBJ1-4): ETGVTQSPTHLIKTRGQQVTLRCSSQSGHNTVSWYQQALGQGPQFIFQYYREEENGRGNFPPRFSGLQFPNYSSELNVNALELDDSALYLCASSADSATNEKLFFGSGTQLSVL.

This clone was recorded only once. The V call is TRBV9, the J call TRBJ1-6; a possible D gene is TRBD1 (6 bases). In germline, CDR1 is SGDLS, CDR2 YYNGEE. The CDR3 spans 14 residues. Trimming removed 2 bases at V and 10 bases at J, with 13 bases between. In nucleotides, the CDR3 is TGTGCCAGCAGCGTTCAGGGGCGCGGGTCACCCCTCCACTTT. This gives the protein CASSVQGRGSPLHF.

The chain joins TRBV6-5 to TRBJ2-5; TRBD1 agrees at 7 bases. The CDR3 is 13 amino acids. Germline CDR1 is MNHEY and CDR2 is SVGAGI. Trimming took 6 bases from V and 2 from J; bases not matched to a gene: 3. Written as DNA, the CDR3 is TGTGCCAGCAGCGACAGGGAGCAAGAGACCCAGTACTTC. Its translation is CASSDREQETQYF.

The chain recombines TRBV6-2 or TRBV6-3 with TRBJ2-3; TRBD2 aligns across 7 bases. Losses at the gene ends were 6 bases for V and 0 bases for J; bases not matched to a gene: 6. The CDR3 is 15 residues long. Germline V gives CDR1 MNHEY, CDR2 SVGEGT. This CDR3 is CASSQGLTSTDTQYF. The CDR3 DNA is TGTGCCAGCAGCCAGGGACTAACTAGCACAGATACGCAGTATTTT.

The chain has TRBV5-5 and TRBJ2-1; possible D gene TRBD2, 5 bases. CDR3 length equals 13 residues. CDR1 is SGHKS and CDR2 is YYEKEE in the germline V gene (reference sequence). Trimming left V 1 base short and J 5 bases short, with 7 bases between. CDR3 in DNA: TGTGCCAGCAGCTTGACTAGAAACAATGAGCAGTTCTTC. Translated: CASSLTRNNEQFF.

The chain couples TRBV4-1 to TRBJ1-1, with unresolved D. The germline V gene has CDR1 MGHRA and CDR2 YSYEKL. The CDR3 has 17 residues. V was clipped by 0 bases and J by 6 bases, with 20 bases between them. Here the CDR3 reads CASSQDSSPREAAEAFF. CDR3 coding DNA: TGCGCCAGCAGCCAAGATTCGTCGCCTCGGGAGGCCGCTGAAGCTTTCTTT.

The rearrangement joins TRBV27 to TRBJ1-1; D is unresolved. The CDR3 is 13 residues long. Trimming left V 4 bases short and J 11 bases short, with 17 bases between. Germline V gene sequence: CDR1 MNHEY, CDR2 SMNVEV (reference sequence). The CDR3 nucleotides read TGTGCCAGCAGTTCCCGATGGCCGGGTGGGGCTTTCTTT. Residues: CASSSRWPGGAFF.

The chain carries TRBV7-6 and TRBJ2-5; the D call may be TRBD1 or TRBD2 (8 bases each). V was pared by 5 bases and J by 0 bases, with 25 bases between. Germline V gene sequence: CDR1 SGHVS, CDR2 FNYEAQ. The CDR3 sequence is 19 residues long. DNA for the CDR3: TGTGCCAGCAGCCTAGACAGGGGCCTCTATAGCGGGAACCAAGAGACCCAGTACTTC. Amino acid sequence: CASSLDRGLYSGNQETQYF.

J is TRBJ2-7 and V is TRBV5-1; no definite D call. The CDR3 length is 15 residues. V gave up 5 bases and J gave up 4 bases, with 19 bases separating them. Germline V gene lookup returns CDR1 SGHRS and CDR2 YFSETQ. The CDR3 DNA reads as TGCGCCAGCAGTCTTCGGGTTCAGAAAGATTACGAGCAGTACTTC. Its translation: CASSLRVQKDYEQYF.

This clone was found a few times. The V gene is TRBV4-2, the J gene TRBJ1-2; unclear D gene. The V end was cut by 0 bases, the J end by 6 bases, with 8 bases between. Germline loops: CDR1 LGHNA, CDR2 YNFKEQ. The CDR3 length is 13 residues. Here the CDR3 DNA reads TGTGCCAGCAGCCAAGATCGGAGGGATGGCTACACCTTC. This encodes CASSQDRRDGYTF.

The V gene is TRBV24-1, the J gene TRBJ2-1, with 9 bases identical to TRBD2. V was clipped by 1 base and J by 4 bases; unmatched bases: 4. Germline V gene data show CDR1 as KGHDR and CDR2 as SFDVKD. CDR3 size: 16 residues. CDR3 sequence reads: CATSDFTTSGYNEQFF. Written as DNA, the CDR3 is TGTGCCACCAGTGATTTCACGACTAGCGGATACAATGAGCAGTTCTTC.

The rearrangement joins TRBV29-1 to TRBJ2-1; D gene ambiguous. This CDR3 is built from 16 residues. CDR1 is SQVTM, CDR2 ANQGSEA, per germline. The V gene lost 0 bases and the J gene lost 7 bases, with 19 bases spanning the gap. The CDR3 loop is CSVEDPRPGAMNEQFF. As DNA, the CDR3 is TGCAGCGTTGAAGACCCCCGCCCCGGTGCCATGAATGAGCAGTTCTTC.

This clone was counted between two and nine times. The V and J genes are TRBV7-3 and TRBJ2-3, with a tentative D call TRBD2 (6 bases). Germline CDR1 and CDR2: SGHTA and FQGTGA. This CDR3 comprises 14 residues. Trimming pared 2 bases from V and 4 bases from J, leaving 10 bases between. CDR3 bases: TGTGCCAGCAGCTTAGGAGGGCCTGCAGATACGCAGTATTTT. Amino acids: CASSLGGPADTQYF.

This clone was detected once. The chain joins TRBV12-3 or TRBV12-4 to TRBJ1-1; TRBD1 might be the D (6 bases). V dropped 7 bases and J dropped 3 bases, with 12 bases sitting between them. The CDR3 runs 13 residues. CDR3 region: CASTRQAHTEAFF. The CDR3 bases are TGTGCCAGCACCCGACAGGCCCACACTGAAGCTTTCTTT.

The sample holds a few counts of this clone. This chain joins TRBV9 and TRBJ2-3; 8 nucleotides match TRBD2. The CDR3 runs to 16 residues. Trimming removed 4 bases from V and 1 base from J; junction bases left unmatched: 8. Germline V gene sequence: CDR1 SGDLS, CDR2 YYNGEE. CDR3 sequence (DNA): TGTGCCAGCAGCTCCCCCTCGGGACTAGGCACAGATACGCAGTATTTT. Translation: CASSSPSGLGTDTQYF.

This sequence joins TRBV6-1 and TRBJ2-7, with D tentatively TRBD2 (6 bases). CDR3 size: 15 residues. The V gene's germline CDR1 is MNHNS and CDR2 SASEGT. V dropped 3 bases and J dropped 0 bases, with 12 bases sitting between them. CDR3 protein: CASSDGLTSSYEQYF. The CDR3 DNA follows: TGTGCCAGCAGTGACGGACTAACGAGCTCCTACGAGCAGTACTTC.

The chain recombines TRBV27 with TRBJ2-1; 8 positions match TRBD2. The CDR3 loop spans 15 amino acids. The junction had 9 bases not matched to a gene; V was cut back by 5 bases and J by 6 bases. The V gene's germline CDR1 is MNHEY and CDR2 SMNVEV (reference sequence). The CDR3 coding sequence is TGTGCCAGCAGTCCTGGCGGGGGGCTCGGCAATGAGCAGTTCTTC. This encodes CASSPGGGLGNEQFF.

The table lists this clone with a count of one. The V call is TRBV10-3, the J call TRBJ2-1, with a weak D call TRBD1 (6 bases). CDR3 length: 13 amino acids. CDR1 is ENHRY, CDR2 SYGVKD, per germline. V lost 6 bases and J lost 8, with 14 bases in between. The DNA of the CDR3 is TGTGCCATCAGGCCCCCGGGACAAGATGAGCAGTTCTTC. This encodes CAIRPPGQDEQFF.

This clone appeared a single time. The rearrangement joins TRBV18 to TRBJ2-7; TRBD1 agrees at 9 bases. The CDR3 loop spans 14 amino acids. CDR1 is KGHSH and CDR2 is LQKENI in the germline V gene. V lost 1 base and J lost 4; bases outside the gene matches: 2. CDR3 bases: TGTGCCAGCTCACCACGGGACAGGGCGTACGAGCAGTACTTC. Amino acid sequence: CASSPRDRAYEQYF.

The chain uses TRBV3-1 (or the pseudogene TRBV3-2) and TRBJ2-3, with TRBD2 matching 10 bases. Trimming cost V 1 base and J 2 bases; bases outside gene matches: 9. The CDR3 consists of 18 residues. CDR1 is LGHDT and CDR2 is YNNKEL in the germline V gene (reference sequence). The CDR3 nucleotides are TGTGCCAGCAGCCAAGGGGGACTAGCGTTTATAGTCACAGATACGCAGTATTTT. Its protein product is CASSQGGLAFIVTDTQYF.

V usage is TRBV19 and J usage is TRBJ2-2; D is ambiguous. V lost 6 bases to trimming and J lost 3 bases, with 11 bases between them. Germline CDR1 is LNHDA and CDR2 is SQIVND (reference sequence). The CDR3 runs 14 residues. CDR3 in amino acids: CASSDPGYTGELFF. As DNA, the CDR3 is TGTGCCAGTAGCGACCCCGGGTACACCGGGGAGCTGTTTTTT.